This T cell receptor (beta chain) was obtained from a study of blood T cell repertoires in COVID-19. Study-level background: Whether acute or convalescent, the COVID-19 samples came from the United States, Italy and Spain.

CDR1 and CDR2 from the germline V gene are KGHSH and LQKENI. The V end lost 4 bases, the J end lost 0 bases, and 14 bases lay between the germline ends. There are 16 residues in the CDR3. Sequencing was performed with immunoSEQ multiplex PCR; in TCRdb, only in-frame clones are kept and a portion is missing. The repertoire holds tens of thousands of clones, around 91% seen once, with roughly 20% in the top ten. V gene TRBV18 combines with J gene TRBJ2-3, with no clear D. Sequenced material: peripheral blood. The TCR sequence derives from a man at least 80 years old with acute or convalescent COVID-19. In DNA form, the CDR3 reads TGTGCCAGCTCACTGTCCACAATCTTGAGCACAGATACGCAGTATTTT. Amino acid sequence: CASSLSTILSTDTQYF.